This T cell receptor (beta chain) was captured by sequencing in a study of T cells in Graves' hyperthyroidism and ophthalmopathy. This clonotype turned up a few times. Its antigen is still unknown. Researchers took RNA transcripts and amplified the TCR beta CDR3 regions from them. First-round RT-PCR of the TCR CDR3 relied on the HTBI primer set. TCRdb passed the multiplex PCR reads through MiXCR, listing each CDR3 protein once. The repertoire consists of hundreds of thousands of distinct CDR3 sequences, with 14% occurring once and the leading ten covering around 24%. The study's findings and limits: Stable hyperthyroidism was separated from ophthalmopathy by a model based on 13 V-J features. Ophthalmopathy got predicted by the model a median around 6.6 months before its onset.

Stable Graves' hyperthyroidism meant no ophthalmopathy progression within 18 months. Together with thyroid ultrasound, orbital computed tomography, serum thyroxine and TRAb, clinical symptoms were used for diagnoses. This TCR was sampled from a woman in her twenties or thirties with Graves' hyperthyroidism. Sample: blood.

The CDR3 is CASSQDLAGQETQYF. CDR3 nucleotides: TGTGCCAGCAGTCAAGATCTAGCGGGACAAGAGACCCAGTACTTC. The chain carries TRBV6-1 and TRBJ2-5; 9 bases match TRBD2. This CDR3 has 15 amino acids. Trimming took 5 bases from V and 2 from J; bases not matched to a gene: 6. The germline gives CDR1 MNHNS, CDR2 SASEGT.